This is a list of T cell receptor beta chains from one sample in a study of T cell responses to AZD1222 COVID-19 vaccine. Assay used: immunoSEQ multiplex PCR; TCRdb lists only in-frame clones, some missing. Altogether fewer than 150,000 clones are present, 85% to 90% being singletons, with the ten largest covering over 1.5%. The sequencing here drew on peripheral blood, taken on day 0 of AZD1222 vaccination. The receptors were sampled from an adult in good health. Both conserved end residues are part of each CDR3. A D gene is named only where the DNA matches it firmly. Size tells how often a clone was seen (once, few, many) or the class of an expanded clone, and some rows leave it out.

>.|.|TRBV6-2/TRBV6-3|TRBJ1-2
TGTGCCAGCAGCGACCTCGGGACGGACTATGGCTACACCTTC
CASSDLGTDYGYTF
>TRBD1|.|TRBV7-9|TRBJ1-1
TGTGCCAGCAGGCGACCGGGACAGGGGCTCACTGAAGCTTTCTTT
CASRRPGQGLTEAFF
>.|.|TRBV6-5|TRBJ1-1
TGTGCCAGCAGTTCTCGGCTTATGAACACTGAAGCTTTCTTT
CASSSRLMNTEAFF
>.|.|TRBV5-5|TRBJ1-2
TGTGCCAGCAGCTTTGCAGTAACTGAAAACTATGGCTACACCTTC
CASSFAVTENYGYTF
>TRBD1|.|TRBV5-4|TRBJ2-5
TGTGCCAGCAGTTCGATAGGGGGCGCCTCCGGTGAGGGAAGGACCCAGTACTTC
CASSSIGGASGEGRTQYF
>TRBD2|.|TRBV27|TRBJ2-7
TGTGCCAGCGGAGCGGGAGGCTACGAGCAGTACTTC
CASGAGGYEQYF
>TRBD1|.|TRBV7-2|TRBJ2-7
TGTGCCAGCAGTTGGAAAGGGACAGGGGGCTTCCCCTATTCCTACGAGCAGTACTTC
CASSWKGTGGFPYSYEQYF
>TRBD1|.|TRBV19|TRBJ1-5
TGTGCCAGTAGTACACAGGGGAATAGCAATCAGCCCCAGCATTTT
CASSTQGNSNQPQHF
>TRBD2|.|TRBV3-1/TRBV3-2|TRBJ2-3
TGTGCCAGCAGCCCGACTCCGGGACTAGCGGGGGGCACAGATACGCAGTATTTT
CASSPTPGLAGGTDTQYF
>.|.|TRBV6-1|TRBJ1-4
TGTGCCAGCAGTGAAGCAGGCGCAACTAATGAAAAACTGTTTTTT
CASSEAGATNEKLFF
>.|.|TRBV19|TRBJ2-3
TGTGCCAGTAGTATATTGGGGGTCGCAGATACGCAGTATTTT
CASSILGVADTQYF
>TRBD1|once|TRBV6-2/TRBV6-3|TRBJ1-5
TGTGCCAGCAGCAAGGGACAGGGGTTCAATCAGCCCCAGCATTTT
CASSKGQGFNQPQHF
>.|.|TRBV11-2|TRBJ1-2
TGTGCCAGCAGCTCCAGGACCGGACAGCCTAACTATGGCTACACCTTC
CASSSRTGQPNYGYTF
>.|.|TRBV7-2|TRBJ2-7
TGTGCCAGCAGCTTACGGGCCGGGGGCTCACAATACGAGCAGTACTTC
CASSLRAGGSQYEQYF
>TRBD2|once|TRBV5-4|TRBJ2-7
TGTGCCAGCAGCCCCGGGACTAGCGGGAGTATCTACGAGCAGTACTTC
CASSPGTSGSIYEQYF
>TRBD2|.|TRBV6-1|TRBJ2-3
TGTGCCAGCAGTGATTGGAGCGGGGGGGCCACAGATACGCAGTATTTT
CASSDWSGGATDTQYF
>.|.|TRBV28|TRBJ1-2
TGTGCCAGCAGGTCCGCAGGGCTTAACTATGGCTACACCTTC
CASRSAGLNYGYTF
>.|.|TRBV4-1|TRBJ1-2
TGCGCCAGCAGCCAAGAGTTACTGAGGCCCTATGGCTACACCTTC
CASSQELLRPYGYTF
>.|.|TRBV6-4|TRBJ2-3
TGTGCCAGCAGTGACTCCATTACCTTTTCTGGGAATACGCAGTATTTT
CASSDSITFSGNTQYF
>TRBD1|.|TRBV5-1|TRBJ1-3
TGCGCCAGCAGCCCGAGACAGGGTGGCGCTGGAAACACCATATATTTT
CASSPRQGGAGNTIYF
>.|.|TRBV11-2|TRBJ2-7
TGTGCCAGCAGCCCGTCCTACGAGCAGTACTTC
CASSPSYEQYF
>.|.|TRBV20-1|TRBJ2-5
TGCAGTGCTAGTGGCGCCCCCGGGAGAGTAGGGGAGACCCAGTACTTC
CSASGAPGRVGETQYF
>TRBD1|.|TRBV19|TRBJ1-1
TGTGCCAGCACCCACGACAACAGGGGGAACACTGAAGCTTTCTTT
CASTHDNRGNTEAFF
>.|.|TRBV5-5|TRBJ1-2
TGTGCCAGCAGCCCGACAGACTATGGCTACACCTTC
CASSPTDYGYTF
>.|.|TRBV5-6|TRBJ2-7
TGTGCCAGCATCTTGGGGGGCGAGCAGTACTTC
CASILGGEQYF
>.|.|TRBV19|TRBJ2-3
TGTGCCAGTAGTGCCGTAGGGGGTAGGACAGATACGCAGTATTTT
CASSAVGGRTDTQYF
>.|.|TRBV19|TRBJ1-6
TGTGCCAGTACCGGCCGGGCAGCTACCAATTCACCCCTCCACTTT
CASTGRAATNSPLHF
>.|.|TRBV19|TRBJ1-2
TGTGCCAGTAGATTCGCTACCCAATATGGCTACACCTTC
CASRFATQYGYTF
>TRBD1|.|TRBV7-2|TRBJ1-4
TGTGCCAGCAGCTTAGTCATGGGACAGGGTGATGAAAAACTGTTTTTT
CASSLVMGQGDEKLFF
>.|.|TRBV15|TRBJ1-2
TGTGCCACCAGCAGCCAGGGATATGGCTACACCTTC
CATSSQGYGYTF
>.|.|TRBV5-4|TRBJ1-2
TGTGCCAGCAGCTTGGGAGGATATGGCTACACCTTC
CASSLGGYGYTF
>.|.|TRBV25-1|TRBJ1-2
TGTGCCAGCAGTGTTGGACCGGGACGCAATATGGGCTACACCTTC
CASSVGPGRNMGYTF
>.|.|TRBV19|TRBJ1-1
TGTGCCAGTTGTAGTAATAGGGATGGGGTCGTGAACACTGAAGCTTTCTTT
CASCSNRDGVVNTEAFF
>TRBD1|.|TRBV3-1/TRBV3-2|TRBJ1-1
TGTGCCAGCAGCCTAACCCTGGGACAGGGGGACACTGAAGCTTTCTTT
CASSLTLGQGDTEAFF
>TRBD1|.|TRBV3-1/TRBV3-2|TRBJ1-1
TGTGCCAGCAGCCGGGGGACAGGGACTGAAGCTTTCTTT
CASSRGTGTEAFF
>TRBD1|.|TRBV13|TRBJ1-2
TGTGCCAGCAGCGTCGGGACAGAACTTAACTATGGCTACACCTTC
CASSVGTELNYGYTF
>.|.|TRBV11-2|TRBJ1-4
TGTGCCAGCAGCTTAGGCAGGGTTGGAAAACTGTTTTTT
CASSLGRVGKLFF
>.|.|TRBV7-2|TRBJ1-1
TGTGCCAGCAGCGGGGCGTACACTGAAGCTTTCTTT
CASSGAYTEAFF
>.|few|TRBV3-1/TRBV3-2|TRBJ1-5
TGTGCCAGCAGCCAAGAAAGGGGCCAGCCCCAGCATTTT
CASSQERGQPQHF
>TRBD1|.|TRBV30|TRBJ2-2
TGTGCCTGGAACAGGGGGTCGGACACCGGGGAGCTGTTTTTT
CAWNRGSDTGELFF
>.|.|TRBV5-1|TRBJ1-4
TGCGCCAGCAGCTTGGGGTGGCAGGGAGGATTGTTTTTT
CASSLGWQGGLFF
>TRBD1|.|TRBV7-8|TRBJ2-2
TGTGCCAGCAGCTCCACAACAGGGGTCGCCGGGGAGCTGTTTTTT
CASSSTTGVAGELFF
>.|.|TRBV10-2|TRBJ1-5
TGCGCCAGCAGTGACAGGGACAATCAGCCCCAGCATTTT
CASSDRDNQPQHF
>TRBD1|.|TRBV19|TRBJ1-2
TGTGCCAGTAGTATCGACAGGGGGCTTGGTGGCTACACCTTC
CASSIDRGLGGYTF
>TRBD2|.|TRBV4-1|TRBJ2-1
TGCGCCAGCAGCCAACCTAGCGGGGTAGATAGCTCCTACAATGAGCAGTTCTTC
CASSQPSGVDSSYNEQFF
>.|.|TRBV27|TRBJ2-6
TGTGCCAGCAGCCCTACCACAGGGCCTCGGCGGGGCTCTGGGGCCAACGTCCTGACTTTC
CASSPTTGPRRGSGANVLTF
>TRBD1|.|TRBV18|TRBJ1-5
TGTGCCAGCTCACCACGGGGGACAGGGTATCAGCCCCAGCATTTT
CASSPRGTGYQPQHF
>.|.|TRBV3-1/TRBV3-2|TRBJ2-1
TGTGCCAGCAGCCAAGCCGGCGCGGGCAATGAGCAGTTCTTC
CASSQAGAGNEQFF
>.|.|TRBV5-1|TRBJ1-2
TGCGCCAGCAGCCTGGAGGACAGATATGGCTACACCTTC
CASSLEDRYGYTF
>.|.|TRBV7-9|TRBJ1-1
TGTGCCAGCAGCTTAGGGCGGGGTTTGACTGAAGCTTTCTTT
CASSLGRGLTEAFF
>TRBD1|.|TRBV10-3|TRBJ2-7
TGTGCCATCAGTGGGTCAGGGGACAGGGAGAAGACCTACGAGCAGTACTTC
CAISGSGDREKTYEQYF
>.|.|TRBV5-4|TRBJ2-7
TGTGCCAGCAGCTTGGAGGGTTACTACGAGCAGTACTTC
CASSLEGYYEQYF
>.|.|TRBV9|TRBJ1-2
TGTGCCAGCAGCGAGGAGGGGGGATTGGGCTACTATGGCTACACCTTC
CASSEEGGLGYYGYTF
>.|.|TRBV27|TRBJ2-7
TGTGCCAGAAAGGTCCCTTCGCGGGCGCCGTCTTACGAGCAGTACTTC
CARKVPSRAPSYEQYF
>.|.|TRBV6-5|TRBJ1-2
TGTGCCAGCAGTCACAGCTCGGGCTACACCTTC
CASSHSSGYTF
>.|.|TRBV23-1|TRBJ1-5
TGCGCCACCCACAGGGATAATCAGCCCCAGCATTTT
CATHRDNQPQHF
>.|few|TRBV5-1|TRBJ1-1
TGCGCCAGCAGCTCTGGGGACACCAACACTGAAGCTTTCTTT
CASSSGDTNTEAFF
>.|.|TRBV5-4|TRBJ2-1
TGTGCCAGCACCGCCGTTAAGAACAATGAGCAGTTCTTC
CASTAVKNNEQFF
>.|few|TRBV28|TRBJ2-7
TGTGCCAGCAGTCTCTACAGGGTCCCAAACGAGCAGTACTTC
CASSLYRVPNEQYF
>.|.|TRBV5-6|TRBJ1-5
TGTGCCAGCAGCTGGGCGTCAGGACAGCCCCAGCATTTT
CASSWASGQPQHF